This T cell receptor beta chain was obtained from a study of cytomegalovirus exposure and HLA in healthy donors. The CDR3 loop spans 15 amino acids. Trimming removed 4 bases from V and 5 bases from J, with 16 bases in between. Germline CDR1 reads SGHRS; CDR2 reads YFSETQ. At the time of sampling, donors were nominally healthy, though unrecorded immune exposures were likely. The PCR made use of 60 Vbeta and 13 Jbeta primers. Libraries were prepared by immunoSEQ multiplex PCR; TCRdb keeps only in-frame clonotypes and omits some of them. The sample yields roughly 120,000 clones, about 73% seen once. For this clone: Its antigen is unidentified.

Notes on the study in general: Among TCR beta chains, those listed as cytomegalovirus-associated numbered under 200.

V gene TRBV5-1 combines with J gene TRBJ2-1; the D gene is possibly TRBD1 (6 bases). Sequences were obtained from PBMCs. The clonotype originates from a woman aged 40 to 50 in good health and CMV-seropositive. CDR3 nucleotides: TGCGCCAGCAGCCCGCCCGGGACAATAGACAATGAGCAGTTCTTC. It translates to CASSPPGTIDNEQFF.